The 20 T cell receptor beta chains given below trace back to one sample, sequenced in a study of cytomegalovirus exposure and HLA in healthy donors (TCRdb year 2017). To prepare the library, the immunoSEQ multiplex PCR assay was applied. A mixture of 60 forward primers for TCR Vbeta segments and 13 reverse primers for TCR Jbeta segments was used in the multiplex PCR. TCRdb took this table from immuneACCESS and kept in-frame rearrangements with V and J called. Such tables lack part of the clones; where checked against another copy, unresolved V genes explain under half of the gap, and the rest is unexplained. Counted in this sample were more than 80,000 clones; over 60% of them appeared once. The ten top clones hold around 4% of the sample. The sample comprised PBMCs. All receptors come from a man aged 60 to 69 in good health and CMV-seronegative.

The CDR3 loop reads CASSQLAGGDYNEQFF. CDR3 DNA sequence: TGTGCCAGCAGCCAACTAGCGGGGGGTGACTACAATGAGCAGTTCTTC. The chain links TRBV4-2 to TRBJ2-1; TRBD2 aligns across 11 bases. The CDR3 consists of 16 residues. The trim removed 2 bases at V and 3 bases at J, leaving 3 bases unmatched. Germline CDR1 is LGHNA and CDR2 is YNFKEQ.

The chain recombines TRBV15 with TRBJ2-1; 11 bases agree with TRBD1. CDR3 length: 14 residues. The J segment lost 8 bases and the V segment lost 5 bases, leaving 5 bases of the junction unmatched. Germline CDR1 and CDR2: LNHNV and YYDKDF (reference sequence). CDR3: CATSVDRGRDEQFF. The DNA for the CDR3 is TGTGCCACCAGCGTGGACAGGGGGCGCGATGAGCAGTTCTTC.

The table lists this clone with a few counts. This chain links TRBV7-9 with TRBJ2-5, with 10 nucleotides matching TRBD1. The CDR3 totals 16 residues. V lost 1 base and J lost 1; bases outside the gene matches: 3. Per germline, CDR1 SEHNR and CDR2 FQNEAQ (reference sequence). The CDR3 loop is CASSLGDRGTQETQYF. CDR3 in DNA: TGTGCCAGCAGCTTAGGGGACAGGGGTACCCAAGAGACCCAGTACTTC.

This clone was observed a single time. The chain carries TRBV12-5 and TRBJ2-1; tentative D call: TRBD1 (6 bases). Deletions cut 5 bases from V and 7 bases from J, with 15 bases between. CDR1 LGHNT and CDR2 FRNRAP come from the germline V gene. The CDR3 is 14 residues long. In DNA, the CDR3 is TGTGCTAGTGGTGGGGGCGGAACGGGGAATGAGCAGTTCTTC. Its translation: CASGGGGTGNEQFF.

The rearrangement uses TRBV2 and TRBJ2-7; TRBD2 matches 9 bases. Germline assignment: CDR1 SNHLY and CDR2 FYNNEI. V lost 8 bases, J lost 6 bases, and 14 bases stayed unmatched. CDR3 length: 15 amino acids. The DNA of the CDR3 is TGTGCCAGCCTCCCCGTAGGCGGGGGGGCTTTCGAGCAGTACTTC. It codes for CASLPVGGGAFEQYF.

The chain has TRBV7-9 and TRBJ2-2; unclear D gene. The CDR3 loop spans 15 amino acids. In germline, CDR1 is SEHNR, CDR2 FQNEAQ (reference sequence). Between the trimmed V and J ends, which lost 0 bases and 6 bases, there was a span of 11 bases. This CDR3 reads CASSLARRHSGELFF. In nucleotides, the CDR3 is TGTGCCAGCAGCTTAGCGCGTAGACACTCCGGGGAGCTGTTTTTT.

As regards this clone: The sample has other DNA sequences that encode this CDR3 too. The chain couples TRBV6-1 to TRBJ2-5; a possible D gene is TRBD2 (7 bases). The CDR3 totals 16 residues. Germline CDR1 MNHNS, CDR2 SASEGT. Between the trimmed V and J ends, which lost 2 bases and 1 base, there was a span of 14 bases. CDR3 amino acids: CASSELGGGPQETQYF. As DNA, the CDR3 is TGTGCCAGCAGTGAATTGGGCGGGGGCCCCCAAGAGACCCAGTACTTC.

This clone appeared a single time. This sequence joins TRBV19 and TRBJ2-2, with 11 bases matching TRBD2. CDR1 and CDR2 from the germline V gene are LNHDA and SQIVND (reference sequence). The CDR3 is made up of 17 amino acids. J was trimmed by 7 bases and V by 0 bases; bases with no gene match: 7. The DNA of the CDR3 is TGTGCCAGTAGTATAGAACTAGCGGGGGCCTTCGGCGGGGAGCTGTTTTTT. Residues: CASSIELAGAFGGELFF. The whole variable domain, filled in from reference TRBV19 and TRBJ2-2, reads DGGITQSPKYLFRKEGQNVTLSCEQNLNHDAMYWYRQDPGQGLRLIYYSQIVNDFQKGDIAEGYSVSREKKESFPLTVTSAQKNPTAFYLCASSIELAGAFGGELFFGEGSRLTVL.

This clone was counted a few times. The V and J genes are TRBV29-1 and TRBJ2-1; 9 bases are a match to TRBD1. The germline gives CDR1 SQVTM, CDR2 ANQGSEA. The CDR3 has 18 amino acids. Trimming at V came to 1 base and at J to 4 bases, leaving 14 bases not matched to a gene. CDR3 sequence reads: CSVEGQGVFFTGYNEQFF. In DNA form, the CDR3 reads TGCAGCGTTGAAGGACAGGGGGTTTTTTTCACGGGGTACAATGAGCAGTTCTTC.

The rearrangement uses TRBV6-5 and TRBJ2-7; D perhaps matches TRBD2 (5 bases). This CDR3 comprises 13 residues. Germline V gene sequence: CDR1 MNHEY, CDR2 SVGAGI. The ends were cut back, 6 bases at V and 6 bases at J, with 15 bases in the middle. CDR3 in amino acids: CASSPWTAGEQYF. The CDR3, as DNA: TGTGCCAGCAGCCCGTGGACTGCCGGCGAGCAGTACTTC.

The chain is built from TRBV11-2 and TRBJ1-1; maybe TRBD1 (6 bases). The CDR3 loop spans 15 amino acids. Germline loops: CDR1 SGHAT, CDR2 FQNNGV. With 8 bases removed from V and 2 bases from J, the gap between germline ends came to 18 bases. Here the CDR3 reads CASLPQGQTNTEAFF. For the CDR3, the DNA is TGTGCCAGCCTCCCCCAGGGACAAACAAACACTGAAGCTTTCTTT. Variable domain in full (rest from reference TRBV11-2 and TRBJ1-1): EAGVAQSPRYKIIEKRQSVAFWCNPISGHATLYWYQQILGQGPKLLIQFQNNGVVDDSQLPKDRFSAERLKGVDSTLKIQPAKLEDSAVYLCASLPQGQTNTEAFFGQGTRLTVV.

The J gene is TRBJ2-2, the V gene TRBV5-1, with 8 bases matching TRBD1. V lost 7 bases and J lost 4; bases outside the gene matches: 15. Germline V gives CDR1 SGHRS, CDR2 YFSETQ. This CDR3 has 17 residues. The CDR3 spells CASSGTGDPAATGELFF. CDR3 DNA sequence: TGCGCCAGCTCAGGGACAGGAGACCCCGCGGCCACCGGGGAGCTGTTTTTT.

This clone showed up just a few times. V and J are TRBV5-1 and TRBJ2-5; 9 positions agree with TRBD2. CDR1 is SGHRS, CDR2 YFSETQ, per germline. The CDR3 is 14 amino acids. Trimming took 2 bases from V and 13 from J; bases not matched to a gene: 12. This CDR3 reads CASSFDERGVPGYF. CDR3 nucleotides: TGCGCCAGCAGCTTCGACGAGCGGGGGGTGCCCGGGTACTTC.

This clone was counted a few times. The V call is TRBV19, the J call TRBJ1-1; 9 bases line up with TRBD1. Losses at the gene ends were 6 bases for V and 4 bases for J; bases not matched to a gene: 3. The CDR3 runs 13 residues. CDR1 LNHDA and CDR2 SQIVND come from the germline V gene (reference sequence). CDR3 in amino acids: CASRIQGATEAFF. The DNA of the CDR3 is TGTGCCAGTAGGATACAGGGGGCCACTGAAGCTTTCTTT.

This chain links TRBV2 with TRBJ2-7; possible D gene TRBD2, 9 bases. The germline V and J ends were trimmed by 6 bases and 2 bases, with 17 bases remaining between them. The CDR3 is made up of 15 amino acids. Germline V gene sequence: CDR1 SNHLY, CDR2 FYNNEI. CDR3 DNA sequence: TGTGCCAGCAGGCTAGCGGGACAGGTTACCTACGAGCAGTACTTC. Protein: CASRLAGQVTYEQYF.

The V gene is TRBV11-2, the J gene TRBJ1-2; D not certain. The V end lost 5 bases, the J end lost 2 bases, and 12 bases lay between the germline ends. The CDR3 is 14 amino acids. CDR1 and CDR2 from the germline V gene are SGHAT and FQNNGV. The CDR3 here is CASSLVLENYGYTF. As DNA, the CDR3 is TGTGCCAGCAGCCTTGTACTCGAGAACTATGGCTACACCTTC.

This clone has a single count. The CDR3 sequence is CASSSRTRGETQYF. CDR3 in DNA: TGTGCCAGCAGTTCCCGGACCCGAGGGGAGACCCAGTACTTC. The V and J genes are TRBV6-5 and TRBJ2-5, with D perhaps TRBD2 (5 bases). The CDR3 covers 14 residues. Trimming shortened V by 4 bases and J by 5 bases, and 14 bases separated the two germline ends. CDR1 is MNHEY and CDR2 is SVGAGI in the germline V gene.

This chain uses TRBV11-2 with TRBJ2-1; a possible D gene is TRBD2 (5 bases). The CDR3 is 14 amino acids. Trimming took 0 bases from V and 8 from J, leaving 11 bases between them. CDR1 SGHAT and CDR2 FQNNGV come from the germline V gene. Here the CDR3 reads CASSLDRLADEQFF. As DNA, the CDR3 is TGTGCCAGCAGCTTAGATCGGCTAGCCGATGAGCAGTTCTTC.

The J gene is TRBJ2-3, the V gene TRBV5-1; 9 nucleotides match TRBD2. This CDR3 region has 16 residues. V lost 6 bases and J lost 0; bases outside the gene matches: 8. Germline loops: CDR1 SGHRS, CDR2 YFSETQ. The chain's CDR3 is CASKTTAGGSTDTQYF. CDR3 nucleotide sequence: TGCGCCAGCAAAACGACAGCGGGGGGAAGCACAGATACGCAGTATTTT.

DNA of the CDR3: TGCGCCAGCAGCGTAGGACTAGCGGGGGGAGACCAAGAGACCCAGTACTTC. It specifies CASSVGLAGGDQETQYF. The rearrangement uses TRBV5-1 and TRBJ2-5, with TRBD2 matching 14 bases. Germline V gene sequence: CDR1 SGHRS, CDR2 YFSETQ. The length of the CDR3 is 17 residues. Germline trimming cut 4 bases from V and 0 bases from J; bases unmatched to any gene: 5.